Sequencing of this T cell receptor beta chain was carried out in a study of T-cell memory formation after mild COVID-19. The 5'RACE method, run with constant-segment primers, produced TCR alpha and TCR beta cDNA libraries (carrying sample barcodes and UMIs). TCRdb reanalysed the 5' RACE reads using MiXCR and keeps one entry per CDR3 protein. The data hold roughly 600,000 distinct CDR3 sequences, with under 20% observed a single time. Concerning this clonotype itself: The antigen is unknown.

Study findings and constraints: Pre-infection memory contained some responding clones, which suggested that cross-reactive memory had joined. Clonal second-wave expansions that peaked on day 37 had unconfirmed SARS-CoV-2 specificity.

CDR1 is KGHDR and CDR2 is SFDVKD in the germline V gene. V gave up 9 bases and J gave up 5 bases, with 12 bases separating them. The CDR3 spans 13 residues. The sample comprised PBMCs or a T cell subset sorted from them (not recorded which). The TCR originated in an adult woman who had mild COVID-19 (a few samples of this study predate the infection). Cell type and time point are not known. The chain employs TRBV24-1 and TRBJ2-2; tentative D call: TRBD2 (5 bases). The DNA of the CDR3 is TGTGCCACCCGGACTGCTGAAACCGGGGAGCTGTTTTTT. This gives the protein CATRTAETGELFF.